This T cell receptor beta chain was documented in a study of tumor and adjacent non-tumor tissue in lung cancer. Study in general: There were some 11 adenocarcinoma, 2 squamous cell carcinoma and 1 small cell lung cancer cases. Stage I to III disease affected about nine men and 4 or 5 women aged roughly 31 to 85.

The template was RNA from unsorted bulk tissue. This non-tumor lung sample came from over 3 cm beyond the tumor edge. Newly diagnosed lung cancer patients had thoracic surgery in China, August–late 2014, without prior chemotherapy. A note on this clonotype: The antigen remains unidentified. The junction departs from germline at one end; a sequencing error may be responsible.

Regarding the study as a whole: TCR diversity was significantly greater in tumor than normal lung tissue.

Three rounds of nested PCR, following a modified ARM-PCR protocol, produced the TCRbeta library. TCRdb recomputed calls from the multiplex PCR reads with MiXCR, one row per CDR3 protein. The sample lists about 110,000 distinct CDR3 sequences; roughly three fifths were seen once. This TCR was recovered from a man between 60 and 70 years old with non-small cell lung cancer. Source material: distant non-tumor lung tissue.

CDR3 loop: CASNLGRGPNTGELFF. CDR3 in DNA: TGTGCCAGCAACTTAGGGAGGGGCCCAAACACCGGAGAGCTGTTTTTT. The genes are TRBV11-1 and TRBJ2-2; TRBD2 matches 7 bases. Per germline, CDR1 SGHAT and CDR2 FQDESV (reference sequence). The CDR3 runs to 16 residues.